This TCR beta chain was retrieved from a study of cytomegalovirus exposure and HLA in healthy donors. Findings and limits, study-wide: Researchers reported in a later analysis that common viral pathogens appeared linked to several top clusters.

Trimming shortened V by 3 bases and J by 6 bases, and 9 bases separated the two germline ends. There are 13 residues in the CDR3. Germline V gene sequence: CDR1 KGHSH, CDR2 LQKENI. PCR was performed using 60 Vbeta and 13 Jbeta primers. Method: immunoSEQ multiplex PCR; TCRdb's copy keeps in-frame clones and lacks some. The sample records over 85,000 clones, nearly 80% being singletons. With regard to this clone: What it recognizes is unknown.

This chain uses TRBV18 with TRBJ1-5; D gene unclear. This TCR came from a woman in her thirties or forties in good health and CMV-seronegative. The sequenced sample consisted of PBMCs. CDR3 region: CASSPSDFQPQHF. The CDR3 DNA sequence: TGTGCCAGCTCACCCTCGGACTTTCAGCCCCAGCATTTT.